These 31 T cell receptor beta chains originate from one sample sequenced in a study of T cells in Graves' hyperthyroidism and ophthalmopathy. Template material for amplifying TCR beta CDR3 regions consisted of RNA transcripts. The TCR CDR3 first-round RT-PCR relied on the HTBI primer set. TCRdb analysed the multiplex PCR reads with MiXCR anew, one entry per CDR3 protein. The table records 650,000 to 850,000 distinct CDR3 sequences, under 20% of them present only once. The sample taken for sequencing was blood. The receptors here all came from a woman aged 45-65 years with Graves' hyperthyroidism that later progressed to Graves' ophthalmopathy.

The chain recombines TRBV6-5 with TRBJ1-5; the match to TRBD1 covers 8 bases. This CDR3 comprises 16 residues. Germline CDR1 and CDR2: MNHEY and SVGAGI. The V gene end was trimmed by 4 bases and the J gene end by 0 bases; junction bases not matched to a gene: 5. The CDR3 protein is CASSWTGWDSNQPQHF. Here the CDR3 DNA reads TGTGCCAGCAGTTGGACAGGGTGGGATAGCAATCAGCCCCAGCATTTT.

This clonotype has more than one count but fewer than ten. The chain uses TRBV10-3 and TRBJ2-1; D remains ambiguous. This CDR3 contains 14 residues. Trimming removed 4 bases from V and 1 base from J, with 8 bases in between. CDR1 is ENHRY, CDR2 SYGVKD, per germline. CDR3: CAISVSSSYNEQFF. As DNA, the CDR3 is TGTGCCATCAGTGTTAGTTCTTCCTACAATGAGCAGTTCTTC.

As regards this clonotype: Germline is not matched at one junction end, which may reflect a read error. This chain joins TRBV5-1 and TRBJ1-1, with unresolved D. Germline assignment: CDR1 SGHRS and CDR2 YFSETQ. There are 13 residues in the CDR3. The CDR3 DNA reads as TGCGCCAGCAGCTTGTCTCTGAACGCTGAAGCTTTCTTT. Its protein product is CASSLSLNAEAFF.

The chain has TRBV2 and TRBJ1-6, with D tentatively TRBD1 (5 bases). Germline loops: CDR1 SNHLY, CDR2 FYNNEI. The CDR3 is 14 amino acids. Trimming took 5 bases from V and 4 from J, leaving 9 bases between them. The CDR3 region has the DNA TGTGCCAGCAGTCGTGGGGGGTATAATTCACCCCTCCACTTT. It translates to CASSRGGYNSPLHF.

This clonotype was seen at least ten times. An end of the junction differs from the germline gene, which may be a read error. The chain is built from TRBV20-1 and TRBJ2-3; 10 bases map to TRBD1. Germline CDR1 and CDR2: DFQATT and SNEGSKA (reference sequence). CDR3 size: 16 residues. This CDR3 reads CSARDFGTGGTDTQYF. As DNA, the CDR3 is TGCAGCGCTAGAGATTTCGGGACAGGGGGCACAGATACGCAGTATTTT.

This clonotype was recorded at least ten times. The chain has TRBV18 and TRBJ2-3; 9 bases are shared with TRBD2. Germline V CDR1 and CDR2: KGHSH, LQKENI. V was clipped by 3 bases and J by 4 bases; unmatched bases: 14. The CDR3 has 18 residues. CDR3 sequence (DNA): TGTGCCAGCTCACCCGACCCTCGAGTAGCGGGGGTTCCAGATACGCAGTATTTT. Translated, it gives CASSPDPRVAGVPDTQYF. Using reference TRBV18 and TRBJ2-3 for the parts outside the CDR3, the full variable domain is NAGVMQNPRHLVRRRGQEARLRCSPMKGHSHVYWYRQLPEEGLKFMVYLQKENIIDESGMPKERFSAEFPKEGPSILRIQQVVRGDSAAYFCASSPDPRVAGVPDTQYFGPGTRLTVL.

This chain links TRBV27 with TRBJ1-5; a weak D match, TRBD1 (6 bases). Germline lookup yields CDR1 MNHEY and CDR2 SMNVEV (reference sequence). V lost 1 base to trimming and J lost 2 bases, with 12 bases between them. The CDR3 runs 16 residues. CDR3 loop: CASSLFGGAGNQPQHF. DNA for the CDR3: TGTGCCAGCAGTTTATTTGGGGGCGCTGGCAATCAGCCCCAGCATTTT.

The chain couples TRBV20-1 to TRBJ2-2, with D unresolved. The germline V gene has CDR1 DFQATT and CDR2 SNEGSKA (reference sequence). Trimming cost V 3 bases and J 3 bases, with 17 bases left between them. The CDR3 spans 16 residues. CDR3 DNA: TGCAGTGCTAGCAACCCAACCTTGGTCGACACCGGGGAGCTGTTTTTT. This sequence encodes CSASNPTLVDTGELFF.

This clonotype has only a few counts. The chain combines TRBV7-9 with TRBJ2-1; D gene unclear. Between the trimmed V and J ends, which lost 8 bases and 0 bases, there was a span of 11 bases. Germline V gives CDR1 SEHNR, CDR2 FQNEAQ (reference sequence). This CDR3 region has 14 residues. Here the CDR3 reads CASAKESSYNEQFF. In nucleotides, the CDR3 is TGTGCCAGCGCTAAGGAGAGCTCCTACAATGAGCAGTTCTTC.

Many counts were recorded for this clonotype. The chain couples TRBV11-1 to TRBJ2-3, with TRBD2 matching 13 bases. The CDR3 has 16 residues. Germline V gene lookup returns CDR1 SGHAT and CDR2 FQDESV (reference sequence). With 5 bases clipped from V and 6 bases from J, the junction kept 8 bases outside the gene matches. The CDR3: CASSRLAGGPVDTQYF. The CDR3 bases are TGTGCCAGCAGCCGACTAGCGGGGGGCCCCGTGGATACGCAGTATTTT.

The chain links TRBV7-2 to TRBJ1-2; TRBD1 matches at 9 bases. Trimming removed 0 bases from V and 4 bases from J; junction bases left unmatched: 3. CDR1 SGHTA and CDR2 FQGNSA come from the germline V gene. The CDR3 covers 15 residues. CDR3 in DNA: TGTGCCAGCAGCTTAGCCGGACAGGGGCCCTATGGCTACACCTTC. It yields the protein CASSLAGQGPYGYTF.

This chain uses TRBV14 with TRBJ2-3; D remains unclear. Per germline, CDR1 SGHDN and CDR2 FVKESK. V lost 6 bases and J 7 bases, leaving 17 bases between the germline ends. CDR3 length equals 14 residues. The CDR3 nucleotides read TGTGCCAGCAGTAGCCGGACCGTTCTTAATACGCAGTATTTT. This gives the protein CASSSRTVLNTQYF.

The sample holds many counts of this clonotype. The chain employs TRBV9 and TRBJ1-5; D is uncertain. Germline V CDR1 and CDR2: SGDLS, YYNGEE. V was clipped by 2 bases and J by 5 bases, with 11 bases between them. The CDR3 is 14 residues long. CDR3 amino acids: CASSVDGQDQPQHF. CDR3 bases: TGTGCCAGCAGCGTCGACGGGCAAGATCAGCCCCAGCATTTT.

This clonotype has ten or more counts. V and J are TRBV20-1 and TRBJ1-4; D uncertain. The CDR3 contains 13 residues. V shed 4 bases and J shed 8 bases, with 14 bases lying between them. The V gene's germline CDR1 is DFQATT and CDR2 SNEGSKA (reference sequence). The CDR3 loop is CSAINSGWEKLFF. Written as DNA, the CDR3 is TGCAGTGCTATCAATTCGGGCTGGGAAAAACTGTTTTTT.

This clonotype was seen only a few times. This chain connects TRBV7-9 to TRBJ2-1; 10 nucleotides line up with TRBD2. Trimming removed 1 base from V and 2 bases from J; junction bases left unmatched: 5. The CDR3 is 17 amino acids. The V gene's germline CDR1 is SEHNR and CDR2 FQNEAQ (reference sequence). The CDR3 here is CASSLGLLAGPYNEQFF. The CDR3 region has the DNA TGTGCCAGCAGCTTAGGCCTACTAGCGGGGCCCTACAATGAGCAGTTCTTC.

This chain links TRBV4-1 with TRBJ2-4, with 9 positions matching TRBD2. Trimming cost V 1 base and J 6 bases; bases outside gene matches: 10. The CDR3 has 17 residues. Germline CDR1 reads MGHRA; CDR2 reads YSYEKL. CDR3 coding DNA: TGCGCCAGCAGCCAAGTGGGTACTAGGCGGGGGGGAAACATTCAGTACTTC. It is translated as CASSQVGTRRGGNIQYF.

This clonotype came up a few times. The chain is built from TRBV7-8 and TRBJ1-1; 9 bases agree with TRBD1. The length of the CDR3 is 17 residues. CDR1 and CDR2 from the germline V gene are SGHVS and FQNEAQ. V shed 3 bases and J 4 bases; nucleotides not matched to a gene: 12. This chain's CDR3 is CASSFSRGTGYGTEAFF. The DNA of the CDR3 is TGTGCCAGCAGCTTTTCCCGGGGGACAGGGTATGGCACTGAAGCTTTCTTT.

The chain links TRBV20-1 to TRBJ1-2; 12 bases line up with TRBD1. The CDR3 is 14 residues long. J gave up 3 bases and V 6 bases, and 5 bases lay outside the gene matches. Germline CDR1 DFQATT, CDR2 SNEGSKA (reference sequence). DNA of the CDR3: TGCAGTGCAACAGGGACAGGGGGCGACTATGGCTACACCTTC. This sequence encodes CSATGTGGDYGYTF.

CDR3 coding DNA: TGCAGTGCTAGAGTTAGGGGCTCCTATAATTCACCCCTCCACTTT. Residues: CSARVRGSYNSPLHF. The V and J genes are TRBV20-1 and TRBJ1-6, with D maybe TRBD1 (5 bases). Germline CDR1 reads DFQATT; CDR2 reads SNEGSKA (reference sequence). The CDR3 covers 15 residues. V was pared by 1 base and J by 0 bases, with 7 bases between.

This clonotype turned up a few times. This chain links TRBV6-2 or TRBV6-3 with TRBJ1-3; no definite D call. This CDR3 region has 16 residues. The ends were cut back, 2 bases at V and 2 bases at J, with 13 bases in the middle. From germline, CDR1 is MNHEY and CDR2 SVGEGT. The DNA of the CDR3 is TGTGCCAGCAGTTACGCGTATGGTCGGGCTGGAAACACCATATATTTT. Translation gives CASSYAYGRAGNTIYF.

This sequence joins TRBV12-3 or TRBV12-4 and TRBJ1-1, with D hard to call. Trimming took 3 bases from V and 2 from J, leaving 19 bases between them. The CDR3 contains 17 residues. The CDR3 protein is CASSFSESHSLNTEAFF. The CDR3 nucleotides read TGTGCCAGCAGTTTTTCGGAAAGCCACAGTTTAAACACTGAAGCTTTCTTT.

This clonotype occurred a few times. The CDR3, as DNA: TGCAGTGCTCCTTTATCAAACACACAAGAGACCCAGTACTTC. Protein product: CSAPLSNTQETQYF. The chain employs TRBV20-1 and TRBJ2-5; D is unclear. CDR3 length: 14 residues. Germline V gene sequence: CDR1 DFQATT, CDR2 SNEGSKA (reference sequence). V was shortened by 5 bases and J by 2 bases, with 15 bases between the two germline ends.

J is TRBJ2-7 and V is TRBV20-1; 9 positions agree with TRBD1. The CDR3 is 14 residues long. Germline lookup yields CDR1 DFQATT and CDR2 SNEGSKA (reference sequence). V lost 1 base, J lost 6 bases, and 7 bases stayed unmatched. The CDR3 DNA follows: TGCAGTGCTAGAGGGGAGGGACAGGGATTCGAGCAGTACTTC. Protein product: CSARGEGQGFEQYF.

This clonotype appeared many times. This sequence joins TRBV5-8 and TRBJ1-1, with 8 bases identical to TRBD1. With 4 bases clipped from V and 6 bases from J, the junction kept 8 bases outside the gene matches. The CDR3 runs to 14 residues. Looked up from germline, CDR1 is SGHTS and CDR2 is YDEGEE. The CDR3 DNA sequence: TGTGCCAGCAGCAGAGATGGACAGGGCGCTGAAGCTTTCTTT. This encodes CASSRDGQGAEAFF.

This clonotype appeared a few times. The chain couples TRBV2 to TRBJ1-1, with D hard to call. The V gene's germline CDR1 is SNHLY and CDR2 FYNNEI. This CDR3 comprises 14 residues. Deletions cut 8 bases from V and 1 base from J, with 14 bases between. Written as DNA, the CDR3 is TGTGCCAGCGCAAGCACCCAGGCGAACACTGAAGCTTTCTTT. Protein: CASASTQANTEAFF.

This clonotype was observed many times. The chain is built from TRBV12-3 or TRBV12-4 and TRBJ1-1; TRBD1 is a possible D gene (6 bases). This CDR3 comprises 12 residues. Trimming removed 9 bases from V and 6 bases from J, with 14 bases in between. Here the CDR3 reads CASSTDRAEAFF. The CDR3 region has the DNA TGTGCCAGTAGTACGGACAGAGCTGAAGCTTTCTTT.

The chain has TRBV4-2 and TRBJ2-3; D remains ambiguous. The V end was cut by 2 bases, the J end by 3 bases, with 6 bases between. The CDR3 runs 13 residues. CDR1 is LGHNA, CDR2 YNFKEQ, per germline. CDR3 protein: CASSQRLTDTQYF. As DNA, the CDR3 is TGTGCCAGCAGCCAAAGGTTGACAGATACGCAGTATTTT.

In its sample, this clonotype was seen many times. The rearrangement joins TRBV12-3 or TRBV12-4 to TRBJ1-2; TRBD1 matches 9 bases. V shed 4 bases and J 5 bases; nucleotides not matched to a gene: 8. This CDR3 has 15 residues. CDR3 amino acids: CASSSLQGAYYGYTF. The CDR3 bases are TGTGCCAGCAGTTCGTTACAGGGGGCTTATTATGGCTACACCTTC.

This sequence joins TRBV20-1 and TRBJ2-1; tentatively, D is TRBD2 (6 bases). Germline CDR1 and CDR2: DFQATT and SNEGSKA (reference sequence). The V end lost 6 bases, the J end lost 6 bases, and 15 bases lay between the germline ends. The CDR3 is made up of 13 amino acids. DNA for the CDR3: TGCAGTGCCAGATACGCGGGGACCAATGAGCAGTTCTTC. It encodes CSARYAGTNEQFF.

This clonotype was recorded a few times. V and J are TRBV19 and TRBJ2-1; the D gene could be TRBD1 or TRBD2 (6 bases each). Trimming cost V 5 bases and J 0 bases, with 14 bases left between them. CDR3 size: 16 residues. Germline V gene data show CDR1 as LNHDA and CDR2 as SQIVND (reference sequence). The CDR3 sequence: CASSLLRGDSYNEQFF. The CDR3 coding sequence is TGTGCCAGTAGTCTCCTAAGGGGGGACTCCTACAATGAGCAGTTCTTC.

The sample holds many counts of this clonotype. This chain joins TRBV13 and TRBJ1-2; perhaps TRBD1 as D (5 bases). This CDR3 is built from 15 residues. Trimming pared 5 bases from V and 5 bases from J, leaving 18 bases between. The germline V gene has CDR1 PRHDT and CDR2 FYEKMQ (reference sequence). The CDR3 region is CASSPPGQTTYGYTF. The CDR3 DNA reads as TGTGCCAGCAGCCCCCCCGGACAAACTACTTATGGCTACACCTTC.